The clone carrying this T cell receptor beta chain was seen a few times. Its target is unknown. These data come from a study of post-analysis software for immune sequencing data. Study-level background: Recorded disease courses covered relapsing-remitting, secondary progressive and progressive-relapsing multiple sclerosis. Some patients had no subtype annotation. General observations from the study: The five TRBV segments detected at higher frequency in patients than in controls included TRBV5-6, TRBV5-1 and TRBV20-1. Samples sharing a preparation batch grouped tightly together when assessed by F measure. The study found significantly lower normalized Chao1 diversity in multiple sclerosis patients than in controls.

Germline CDR1 and CDR2: SQVTM and ANQGSEA. The CDR3 has 13 residues. V gave up 5 bases and J gave up 4 bases, with 12 bases separating them. The library was made from cDNA and included unique molecular identifiers. Out of 1 to 10 million T cells, some 480,000 cDNA molecules were generated. TCRdb recomputed calls from the PCR reads with MiXCR, one row per CDR3 protein. The table includes hundreds of thousands of distinct CDR3 sequences, 30% to 40% detected once. The V and J genes are TRBV29-1 and TRBJ2-1, with D unresolved. Sequences were obtained from blood. This TCR was sampled from a girl aged 2-10 years with multiple sclerosis. The DNA of the CDR3 is TGCAGCGTTAGGGCAGACCCTTACAATGAGCAGTTCTTC. This codes for CSVRADPYNEQFF.